Below, one T cell receptor beta chain is given with its context. Its specificity is not known. These data belong to a study of T-cell memory formation after mild COVID-19. For the study at large: Largely donor-specific sequence clusters came from a couple of donors.

TCRdb passed the 5' RACE reads through MiXCR, listing each CDR3 protein once. The table shows roughly 100,000 distinct CDR3 sequences, with over 15% occurring only once. Findings and limits, study-wide: Contracting clones from day 15 to 85 had balanced CD4/CD8; later expanders favoured CD4+.

The sequence was collected from an adult woman who had mild COVID-19 (a few samples of this study predate the infection). Cell type and time point are not known. What was sequenced was PBMCs or a T cell subset sorted from them (not recorded which).

CDR3 amino acids: CSVEYNRVTEAFF. The CDR3 DNA reads TGCAGCGTTGAATATAATAGGGTGACTGAAGCTTTCTTT. The chain joins TRBV29-1 to TRBJ1-1; D unclear. In germline, CDR1 is SQVTM, CDR2 ANQGSEA. The CDR3 has 13 residues. The germline V and J ends were trimmed by 2 bases and 5 bases, with 12 bases remaining between them. The variable domain in full, completed from reference TRBV29-1 and TRBJ1-1, reads SAVISQKPSRDICQRGTSLTIQCQVDSQVTMMFWYRQQPGQSLTLIATANQGSEATYESGFVIDKFPISRPNLTFSTLTVSNMSPEDSSIYLCSVEYNRVTEAFFGQGTRLTVV.